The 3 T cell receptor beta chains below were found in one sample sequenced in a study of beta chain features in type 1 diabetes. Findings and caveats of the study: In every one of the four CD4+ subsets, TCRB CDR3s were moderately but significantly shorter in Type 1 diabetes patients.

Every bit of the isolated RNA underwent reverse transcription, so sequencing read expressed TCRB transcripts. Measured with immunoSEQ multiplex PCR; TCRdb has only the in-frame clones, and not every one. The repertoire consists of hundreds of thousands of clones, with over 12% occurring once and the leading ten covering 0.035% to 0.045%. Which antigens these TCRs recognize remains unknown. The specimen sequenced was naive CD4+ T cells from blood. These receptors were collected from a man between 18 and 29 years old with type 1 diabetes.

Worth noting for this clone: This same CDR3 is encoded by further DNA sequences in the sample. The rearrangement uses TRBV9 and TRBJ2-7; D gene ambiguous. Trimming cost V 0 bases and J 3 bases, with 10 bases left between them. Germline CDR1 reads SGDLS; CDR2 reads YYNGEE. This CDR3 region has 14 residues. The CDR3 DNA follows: TGTGCCAGCAGCGTAGACGGCAGGAGCTACGAGCAGTACTTC. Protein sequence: CASSVDGRSYEQYF.

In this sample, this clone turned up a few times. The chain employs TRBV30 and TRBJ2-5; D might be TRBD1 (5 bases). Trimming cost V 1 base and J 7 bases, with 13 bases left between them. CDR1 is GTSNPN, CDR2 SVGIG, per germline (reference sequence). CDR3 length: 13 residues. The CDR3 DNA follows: TGTGCCTGGAGTGCTAGGCAGGGTATGACCCAGTACTTC. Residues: CAWSARQGMTQYF.

CDR3 protein: CAWRPGAGTEAFF. CDR3 DNA: TGTGCCTGGAGACCCGGGGCCGGGACTGAAGCTTTCTTT. This sequence joins TRBV30 and TRBJ1-1; possibly TRBD1 for D (5 bases). Trimming took 3 bases from V and 5 from J, leaving 13 bases between them. Germline CDR1 GTSNPN, CDR2 SVGIG (reference sequence). This CDR3 contains 13 residues.